The clone carrying this TCR beta chain was counted only a few times. These data belong to a study of quantifying T cell responses using KT2 cells. About the research overall: RNA was reverse transcribed with TCR alpha and beta constant-region primers.

Each cDNA got a UMI-containing oligo ligated at its 3' end. An equimolar mix of RC1.1 and RC1.2 primed the beta chain across TRBC1 and TRBC2. One entry per CDR3 protein results from TCRdb running MiXCR on the UMI-ligation and nested PCR reads. The table has over 40,000 distinct CDR3 sequences, under 14% seen once. This clonotype originated in a human donor. The sample comprised PBMCs spiked with cells of the T cell clone KT2.

CDR3 DNA: TGTGCCAGCAGCTCGCTCCGGGACGGAACCTATGGCTACACCTTC. Amino acid sequence: CASSSLRDGTYGYTF. The chain links TRBV14 to TRBJ1-2, with D possibly being TRBD1 (5 bases). Trimming took off 5 bases at V and 4 bases at J, with 17 bases between the two ends. Germline V CDR1 and CDR2: SGHDN, FVKESK. This CDR3 region has 15 residues.